Given below is one T cell receptor (beta chain) in context. Its antigen is still unknown. The sample originates from a study of graft-versus-host responses after intestinal transplantation. The wider study: Transplants were multivisceral, liver-intestinal, or isolated intestinal.

The CDR3 length is 14 residues. Trimming took off 1 base at V and 2 bases at J, with 9 bases between the two ends. Germline-derived CDR1 and CDR2 are MRHNA and SNTAGT. Some clones are missing from TCRdb's copy, which holds only in-frame ones; the method was immunoSEQ multiplex PCR. The data hold under 45,000 clones, with approximately 95% observed a single time. General study points: Ileal or blood samples showed some GvH clones first, and such clones were also found in recipient marrow. Patients who carried graft-donor T cell macrochimerism also had high graft-versus-host to host-versus-graft clonal ratios in their allografts. Peak GvH clone levels in circulation were associated with early post-transplant HvG declines.

This TCR came from a human patient who received an intestinal transplant, so some T cells may come from the graft donor. This material consisted of PBMCs, taken roughly 780 days after intestinal transplantation. The chain links TRBV6-4 to TRBJ2-7; D remains unclear. This CDR3 is CASSDFDRTYEQYF. CDR3 DNA: TGTGCCAGCAGTGACTTTGACCGCACCTACGAGCAGTACTTC.